The clone carrying this TCR beta chain appeared a few times. As originally analysed: How many nucleated cells were present was estimated from reference gene primer amplification. Sequenced by immunoSEQ multiplex PCR; TCRdb stores in-frame clones only, minus some. V, J and clone size are taken as reported in that table, and D and trimming were inferred from the DNA itself. The data contain 150,000 to 200,000 clones, approximately 90% of them singletons. CDR3 size: 14 residues. Germline-derived CDR1 and CDR2 are LNHDA and SQIVND (reference sequence). The ends lost 6 bases at V and 5 bases at J; junction bases unmatched: 9. This specimen belongs to a study of blood T cell repertoires in COVID-19. Overall study context: Donors in the United States, Italy and Spain gave samples during acute or convalescent COVID-19. PBMCs, B-cell-depleted T cells, or T cells were the source of the cDNA or gDNA that made up the material.

The chain is built from TRBV19 and TRBJ1-2; 7 bases are shared with TRBD1. The TCR comes from a woman of 80 years or more in a cohort sampled during active or convalescent COVID-19. The material sequenced was peripheral blood. DNA for the CDR3: TGTGCCAGTAGCCGGGCCTCCAGGGGGTATGGCTACACCTTC. Translation gives CASSRASRGYGYTF.